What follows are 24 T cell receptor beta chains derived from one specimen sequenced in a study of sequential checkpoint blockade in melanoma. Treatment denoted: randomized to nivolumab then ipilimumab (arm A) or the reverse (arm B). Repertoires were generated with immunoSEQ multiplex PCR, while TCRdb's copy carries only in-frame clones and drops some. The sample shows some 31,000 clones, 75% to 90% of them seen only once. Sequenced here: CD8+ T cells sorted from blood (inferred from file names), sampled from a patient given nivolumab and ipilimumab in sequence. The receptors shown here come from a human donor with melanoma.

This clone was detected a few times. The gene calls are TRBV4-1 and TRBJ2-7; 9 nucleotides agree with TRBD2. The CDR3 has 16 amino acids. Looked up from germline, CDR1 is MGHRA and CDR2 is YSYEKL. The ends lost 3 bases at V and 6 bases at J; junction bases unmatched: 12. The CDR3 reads CASSHVGGTSHTEQYF. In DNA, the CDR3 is TGCGCCAGCAGCCATGTTGGCGGGACTAGCCATACCGAGCAGTACTTC.

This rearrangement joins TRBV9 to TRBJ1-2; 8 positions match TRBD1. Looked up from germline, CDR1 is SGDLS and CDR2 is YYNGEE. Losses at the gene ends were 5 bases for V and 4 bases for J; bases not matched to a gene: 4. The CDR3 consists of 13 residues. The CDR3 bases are TGTGCCAGCAGTCTCGACAGGGGCTATGGCTACACCTTC. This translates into CASSLDRGYGYTF. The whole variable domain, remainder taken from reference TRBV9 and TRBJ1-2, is DSGVTQTPKHLITATGQRVTLRCSPRSGDLSVYWYQQSLDQGLQFLIQYYNGEERAKGNILERFSAQQFPDLHSELNLSSLELGDSALYFCASSLDRGYGYTFGSGTRLTVV.

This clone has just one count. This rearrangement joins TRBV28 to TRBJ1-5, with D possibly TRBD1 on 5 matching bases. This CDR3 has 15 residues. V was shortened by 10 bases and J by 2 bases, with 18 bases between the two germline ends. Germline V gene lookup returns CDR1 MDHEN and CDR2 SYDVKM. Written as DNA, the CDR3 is TGTGCCACCAGGGAACAGGCCCTACGCAATCAGCCCCAGCATTTT. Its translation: CATREQALRNQPQHF.

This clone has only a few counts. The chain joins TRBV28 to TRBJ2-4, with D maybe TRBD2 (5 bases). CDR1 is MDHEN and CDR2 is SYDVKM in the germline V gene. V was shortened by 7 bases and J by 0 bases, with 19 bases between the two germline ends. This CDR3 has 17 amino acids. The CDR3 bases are TGTGCCAGCACCCCGGGTAGACGGAGGCGAGCCAAAAACATTCAGTACTTC. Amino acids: CASTPGRRRRAKNIQYF.

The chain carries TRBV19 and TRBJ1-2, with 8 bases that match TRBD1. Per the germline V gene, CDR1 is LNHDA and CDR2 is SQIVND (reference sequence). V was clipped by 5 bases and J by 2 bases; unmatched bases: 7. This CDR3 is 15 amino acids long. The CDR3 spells CASSPLWTGNYGYTF. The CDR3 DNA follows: TGTGCCAGTAGTCCTCTTTGGACAGGGAACTATGGCTACACCTTC.

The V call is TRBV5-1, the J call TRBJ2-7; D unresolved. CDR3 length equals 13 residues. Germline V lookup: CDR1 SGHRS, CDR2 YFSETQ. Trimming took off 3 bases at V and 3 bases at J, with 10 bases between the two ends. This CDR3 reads CASSSETGYEQYF. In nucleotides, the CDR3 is TGCGCCAGCAGCTCGGAGACGGGCTACGAGCAGTACTTC.

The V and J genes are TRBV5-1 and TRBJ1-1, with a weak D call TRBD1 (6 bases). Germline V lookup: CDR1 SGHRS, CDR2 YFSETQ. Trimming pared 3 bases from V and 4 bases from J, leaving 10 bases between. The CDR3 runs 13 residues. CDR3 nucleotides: TGCGCCAGCAGCTGGGGAGGGGGCACTGAAGCTTTCTTT. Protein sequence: CASSWGGGTEAFF.

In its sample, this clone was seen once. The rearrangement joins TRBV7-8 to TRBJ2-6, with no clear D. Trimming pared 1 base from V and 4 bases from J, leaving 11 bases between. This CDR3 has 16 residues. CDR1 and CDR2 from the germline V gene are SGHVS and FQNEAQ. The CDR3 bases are TGTGCCAGCAGCTTAGGACACCGATCAGGGGCCAACGTCCTGACTTTC. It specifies CASSLGHRSGANVLTF. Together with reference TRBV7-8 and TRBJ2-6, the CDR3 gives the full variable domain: GAGVSQSPRYKVAKRGQDVALRCDPISGHVSLFWYQQALGQGPEFLTYFQNEAQLDKSGLPSDRFFAERPEGSVSTLKIQRTQQEDSAVYLCASSLGHRSGANVLTFGAGSRLTVL.

For the CDR3, the DNA is TGTGCCAGCAGCCCTAATAGCCCAGATACGCAGTATTTT. This codes for CASSPNSPDTQYF. The chain uses TRBV9 and TRBJ2-3; D unresolved. The V gene's germline CDR1 is SGDLS and CDR2 YYNGEE. V shed 4 bases and J shed 4 bases, with 10 bases lying between them. The CDR3 has 13 residues.

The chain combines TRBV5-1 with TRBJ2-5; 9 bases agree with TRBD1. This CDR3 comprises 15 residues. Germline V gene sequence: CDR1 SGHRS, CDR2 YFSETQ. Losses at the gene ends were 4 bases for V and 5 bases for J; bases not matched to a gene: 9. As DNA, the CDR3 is TGCGCCAGCAGCGGGCCGGGACAGGGAAGGGAGACCCAGTACTTC. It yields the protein CASSGPGQGRETQYF.

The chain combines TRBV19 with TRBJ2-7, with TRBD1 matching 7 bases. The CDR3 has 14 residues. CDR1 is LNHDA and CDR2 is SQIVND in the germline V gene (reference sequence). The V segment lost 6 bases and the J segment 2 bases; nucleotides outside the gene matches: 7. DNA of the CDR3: TGTGCCAGTAGCAACCGGGACAGAGCCTACGAGCAGTACTTC. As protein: CASSNRDRAYEQYF.

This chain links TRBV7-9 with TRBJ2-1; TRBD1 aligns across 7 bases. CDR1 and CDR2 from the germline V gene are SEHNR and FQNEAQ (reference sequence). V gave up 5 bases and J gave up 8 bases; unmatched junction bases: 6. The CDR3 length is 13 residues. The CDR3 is CASSTTGSYEQFF. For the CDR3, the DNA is TGTGCCAGCAGCACGACAGGGTCCTATGAGCAGTTCTTC.

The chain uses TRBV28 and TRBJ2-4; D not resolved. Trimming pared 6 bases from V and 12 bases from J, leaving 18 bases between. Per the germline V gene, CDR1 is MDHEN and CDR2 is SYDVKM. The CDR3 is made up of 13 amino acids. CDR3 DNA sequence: TGTGCCAGCAGACGGGTCTCTAGTCGATATCAGTACTTC. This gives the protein CASRRVSSRYQYF.

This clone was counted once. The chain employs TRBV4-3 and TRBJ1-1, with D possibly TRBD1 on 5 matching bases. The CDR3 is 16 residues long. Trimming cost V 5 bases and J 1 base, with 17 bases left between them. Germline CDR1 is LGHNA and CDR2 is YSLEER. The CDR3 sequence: CASSYTVRQGNTEAFF. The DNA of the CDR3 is TGCGCCAGCAGCTATACGGTAAGGCAGGGGAACACTGAAGCTTTCTTT.

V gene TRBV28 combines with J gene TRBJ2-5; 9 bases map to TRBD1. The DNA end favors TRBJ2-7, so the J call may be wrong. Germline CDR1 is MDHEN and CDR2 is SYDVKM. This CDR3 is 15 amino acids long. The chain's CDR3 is CASSPTGTGIYEQYF. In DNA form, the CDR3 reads TGTGCCAGCAGTCCAACGGGGACAGGGATCTACGAGCAGTACTTC.

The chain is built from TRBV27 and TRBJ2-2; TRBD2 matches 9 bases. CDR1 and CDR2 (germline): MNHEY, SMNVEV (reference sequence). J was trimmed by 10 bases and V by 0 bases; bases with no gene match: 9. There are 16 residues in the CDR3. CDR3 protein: CASSLSSGSGSQELFF. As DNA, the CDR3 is TGTGCCAGCAGTTTATCTAGTGGTAGCGGGAGCCAGGAGCTGTTTTTT.

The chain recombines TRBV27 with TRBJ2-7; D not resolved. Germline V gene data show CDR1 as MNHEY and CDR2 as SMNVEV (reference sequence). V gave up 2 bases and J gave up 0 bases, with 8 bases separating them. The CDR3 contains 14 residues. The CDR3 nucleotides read TGTGCCAGCAGTTTAGCGAGTCGCTCCTACGAGCAGTACTTC. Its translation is CASSLASRSYEQYF.

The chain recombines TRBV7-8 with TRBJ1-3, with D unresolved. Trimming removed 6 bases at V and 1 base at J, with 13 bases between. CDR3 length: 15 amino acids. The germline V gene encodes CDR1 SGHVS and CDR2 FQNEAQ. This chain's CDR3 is CASRHSRGSGNTIYF. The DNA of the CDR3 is TGTGCCAGCAGACATTCGCGGGGTTCTGGAAACACCATATATTTT.

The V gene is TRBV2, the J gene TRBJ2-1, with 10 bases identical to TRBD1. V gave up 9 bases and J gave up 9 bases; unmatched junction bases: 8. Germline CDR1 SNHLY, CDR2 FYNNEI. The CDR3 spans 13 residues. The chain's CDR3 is CARPGQGTGEQFF. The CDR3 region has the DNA TGTGCCAGGCCGGGACAGGGGACGGGTGAGCAGTTCTTC.

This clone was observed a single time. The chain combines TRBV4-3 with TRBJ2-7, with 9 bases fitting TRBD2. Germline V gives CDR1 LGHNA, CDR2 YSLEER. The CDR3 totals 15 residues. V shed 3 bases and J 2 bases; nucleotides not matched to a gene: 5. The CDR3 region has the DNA TGCGCCAGCAGCCACCGACTAGCGGAGCCCTACGAGCAGTACTTC. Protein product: CASSHRLAEPYEQYF.

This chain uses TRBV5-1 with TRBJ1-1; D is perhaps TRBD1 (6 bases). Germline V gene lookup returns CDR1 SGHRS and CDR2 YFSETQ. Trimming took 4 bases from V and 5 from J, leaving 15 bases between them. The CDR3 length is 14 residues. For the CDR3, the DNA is TGCGCCAGCAGCAACGACAGGCCGCGGACTGAAGCTTTCTTT. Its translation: CASSNDRPRTEAFF.

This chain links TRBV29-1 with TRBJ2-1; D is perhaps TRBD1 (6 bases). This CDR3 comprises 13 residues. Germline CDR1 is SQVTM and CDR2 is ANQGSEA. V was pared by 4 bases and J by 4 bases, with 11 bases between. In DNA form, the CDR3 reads TGCAGCGTTGTTTGGCAGGGGTACAATGAGCAGTTCTTC. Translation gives CSVVWQGYNEQFF.

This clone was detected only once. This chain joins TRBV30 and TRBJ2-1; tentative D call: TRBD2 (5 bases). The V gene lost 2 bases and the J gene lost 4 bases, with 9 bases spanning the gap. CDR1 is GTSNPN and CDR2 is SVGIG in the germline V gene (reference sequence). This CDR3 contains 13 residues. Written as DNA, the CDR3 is TGTGCCTGGAGTAGTTTAGCGTACAATGAGCAGTTCTTC. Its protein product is CAWSSLAYNEQFF.

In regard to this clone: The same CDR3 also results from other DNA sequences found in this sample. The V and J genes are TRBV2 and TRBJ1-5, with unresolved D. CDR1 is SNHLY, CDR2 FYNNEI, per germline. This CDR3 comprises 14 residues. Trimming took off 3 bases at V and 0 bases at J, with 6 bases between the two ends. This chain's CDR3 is CASSDGNSNQPQHF. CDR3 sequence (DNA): TGTGCCAGCAGTGATGGCAATAGCAATCAGCCCCAGCATTTT.